The clone carrying this T cell receptor beta chain was seen a handful of times. Its matching antigen is unknown. The V gene end was trimmed by 6 bases and the J gene end by 6 bases; junction bases not matched to a gene: 16. The length of the CDR3 is 17 residues. Germline V lookup: CDR1 MNHEY, CDR2 SMNVEV (reference sequence). The data are from a study of beta chain features in type 1 diabetes. Study summary: The patients were much like the healthy donors in age, gender and cell yields.

Purity above 98% was achieved in all sorted populations. Study results and caveats: Within each of all four CD4+ subsets, Type 1 diabetes patients had TCRB CDR3s that were moderately but significantly shorter. Researchers reported that naive, central memory and Treg TCRB repertoires appeared more similar in patients than in healthy donors.

Since all of the isolated RNA was reverse transcribed, expressed TCRB transcripts were what got sequenced. Clones were read by immunoSEQ multiplex PCR, and TCRdb kept only the in-frame ones, dropping some. The table has roughly 170,000 clones, roughly an eighth seen once. The sequence was collected from a woman younger than 30 in good health. The gene calls are TRBV27 and TRBJ2-7; 11 bases line up with TRBD1. Input material: central memory CD4+ T cells from blood. The DNA for the CDR3 is TGTGCCAGCAGCGTGACTCTCTCAACCGGGACAGGGGGCGAGCAGTACTTC. Translated: CASSVTLSTGTGGEQYF.